Included here is one TCR beta chain sequence, with context. Its antigen is not known. The data belong to a study of response to subunit inactivated influenza vaccine. The CDR3 length is 16 residues. Trimming cost V 5 bases and J 0 bases, with 14 bases left between them. TCRdb reprocessed the RT-PCR reads with MiXCR, giving one entry per CDR3 protein. The sample carries about 570,000 distinct CDR3 sequences, 10% to 15% recorded once. Study-wide points: Each seasonal influenza vaccination, the authors suggested, recruits few new T cells.

J is TRBJ1-5 and V is TRBV12-3 or TRBV12-4, with a tentative D call TRBD1 (6 bases). This clonotype was sampled from a man in his fifties or sixties who received an inactivated influenza vaccine. The source was PBMCs from blood, collected on the day of vaccination. CDR3 sequence (DNA): TGTGCCAGCAGTACCAACAGGGATTATAGCAATCAGCCCCAGCATTTT. Translated: CASSTNRDYSNQPQHF.